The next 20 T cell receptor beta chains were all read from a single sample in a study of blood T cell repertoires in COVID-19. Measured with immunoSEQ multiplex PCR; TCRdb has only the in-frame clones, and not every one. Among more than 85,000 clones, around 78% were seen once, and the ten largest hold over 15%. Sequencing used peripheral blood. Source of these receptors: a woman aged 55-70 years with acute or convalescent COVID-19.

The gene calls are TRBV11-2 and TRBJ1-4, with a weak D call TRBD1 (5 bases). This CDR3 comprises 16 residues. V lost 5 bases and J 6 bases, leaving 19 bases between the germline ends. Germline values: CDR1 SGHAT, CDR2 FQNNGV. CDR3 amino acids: CASSPQGHGGDEKLFF. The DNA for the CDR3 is TGTGCCAGCAGCCCCCAAGGGCACGGGGGTGATGAAAAACTGTTTTTT.

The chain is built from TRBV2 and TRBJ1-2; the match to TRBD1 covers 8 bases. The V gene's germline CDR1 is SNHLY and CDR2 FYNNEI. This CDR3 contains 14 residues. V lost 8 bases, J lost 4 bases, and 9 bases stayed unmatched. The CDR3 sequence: CASGRTGSTYGYTF. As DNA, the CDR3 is TGTGCCAGCGGACGGACAGGGTCCACCTATGGCTACACCTTC.

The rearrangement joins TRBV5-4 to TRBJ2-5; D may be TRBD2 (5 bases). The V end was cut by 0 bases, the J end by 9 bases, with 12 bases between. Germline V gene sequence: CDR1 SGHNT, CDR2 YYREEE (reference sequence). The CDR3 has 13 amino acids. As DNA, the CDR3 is TGTGCCAGCAGCTTGGATTTCGTGCGGGCCCAGTACTTC. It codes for CASSLDFVRAQYF.

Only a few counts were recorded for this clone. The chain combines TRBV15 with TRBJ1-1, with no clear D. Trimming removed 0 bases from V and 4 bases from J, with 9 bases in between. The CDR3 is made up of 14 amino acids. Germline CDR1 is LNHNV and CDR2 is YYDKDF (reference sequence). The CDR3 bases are TGTGCCACCAGCAGAGATCGGGGATCCACTGAAGCTTTCTTT. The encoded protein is CATSRDRGSTEAFF.

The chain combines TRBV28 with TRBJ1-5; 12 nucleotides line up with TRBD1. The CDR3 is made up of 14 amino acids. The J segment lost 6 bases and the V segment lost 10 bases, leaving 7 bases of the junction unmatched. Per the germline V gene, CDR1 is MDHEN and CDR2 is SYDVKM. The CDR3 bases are TGTGCCACCGGGACAGGGGGCCTTGTTCAGCCCCAGCATTTT. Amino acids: CATGTGGLVQPQHF.

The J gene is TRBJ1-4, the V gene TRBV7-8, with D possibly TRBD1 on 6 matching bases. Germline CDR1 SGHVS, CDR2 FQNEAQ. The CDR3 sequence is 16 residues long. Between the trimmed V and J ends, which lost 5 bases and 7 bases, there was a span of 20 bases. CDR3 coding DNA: TGTGCCAGCAGCAAAAACTTACAGGGAATCTCTGAAAAACTGTTTTTT. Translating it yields CASSKNLQGISEKLFF.

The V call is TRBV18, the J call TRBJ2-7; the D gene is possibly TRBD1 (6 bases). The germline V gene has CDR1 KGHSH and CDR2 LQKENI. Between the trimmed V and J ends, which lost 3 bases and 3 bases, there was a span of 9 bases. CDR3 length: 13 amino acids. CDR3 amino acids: CASSPGHGYEQYF. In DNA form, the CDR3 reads TGTGCCAGCTCACCGGGACATGGCTACGAGCAGTACTTC.

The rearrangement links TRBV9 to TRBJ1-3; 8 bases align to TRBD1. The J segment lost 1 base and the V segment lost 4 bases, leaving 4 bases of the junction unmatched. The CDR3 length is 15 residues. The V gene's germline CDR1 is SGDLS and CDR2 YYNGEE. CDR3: CASSPRQGSGNTIYF. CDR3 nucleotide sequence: TGTGCCAGCAGCCCCAGACAGGGGTCTGGAAACACCATATATTTT. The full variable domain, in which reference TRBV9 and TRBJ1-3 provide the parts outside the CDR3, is DSGVTQTPKHLITATGQRVTLRCSPRSGDLSVYWYQQSLDQGLQFLIQYYNGEERAKGNILERFSAQQFPDLHSELNLSSLELGDSALYFCASSPRQGSGNTIYFGEGSWLTVV.

This chain's CDR3 is CASSLGGRANEKLFF. CDR3 nucleotides: TGTGCCAGCAGTTTAGGAGGGCGGGCTAATGAAAAACTGTTTTTT. The J gene is TRBJ1-4, the V gene TRBV28; the D is unclear. Trimming removed 2 bases at V and 3 bases at J, with 10 bases between. From germline, CDR1 is MDHEN and CDR2 SYDVKM. The CDR3 totals 15 residues.

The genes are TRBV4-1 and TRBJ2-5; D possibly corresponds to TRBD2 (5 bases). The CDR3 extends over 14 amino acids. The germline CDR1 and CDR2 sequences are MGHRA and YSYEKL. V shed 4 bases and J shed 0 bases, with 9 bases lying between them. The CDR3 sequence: CASSPPGNQETQYF. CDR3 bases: TGCGCCAGCAGCCCACCCGGGAACCAAGAGACCCAGTACTTC.

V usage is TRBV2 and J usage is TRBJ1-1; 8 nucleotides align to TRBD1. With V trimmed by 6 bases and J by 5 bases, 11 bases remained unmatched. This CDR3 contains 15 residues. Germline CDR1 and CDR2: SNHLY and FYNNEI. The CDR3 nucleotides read TGTGCCAGCAGAAAAGAGACAGGGGTATTAACTGAAGCTTTCTTT. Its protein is CASRKETGVLTEAFF.

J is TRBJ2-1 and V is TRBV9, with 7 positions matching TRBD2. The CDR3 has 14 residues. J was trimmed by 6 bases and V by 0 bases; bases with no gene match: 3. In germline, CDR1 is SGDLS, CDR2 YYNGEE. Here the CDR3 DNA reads TGTGCCAGCAGCGTAGCGGGGGGACGCAATGAGCAGTTCTTC. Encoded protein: CASSVAGGRNEQFF.

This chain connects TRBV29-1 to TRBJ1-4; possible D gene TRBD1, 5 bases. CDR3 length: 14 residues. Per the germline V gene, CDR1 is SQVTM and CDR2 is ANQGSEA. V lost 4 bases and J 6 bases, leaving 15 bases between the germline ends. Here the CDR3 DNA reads TGCAGCGTTGTCGTGCAGGGCTCTTATGAAAAACTGTTTTTT. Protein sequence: CSVVVQGSYEKLFF.

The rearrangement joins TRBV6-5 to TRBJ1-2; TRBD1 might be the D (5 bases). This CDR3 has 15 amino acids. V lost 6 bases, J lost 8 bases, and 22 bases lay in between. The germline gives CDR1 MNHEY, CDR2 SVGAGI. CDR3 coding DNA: TGTGCCAGCAGGGGAGGGGACGTTCTAATGGGCGGCTACACCTTC. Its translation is CASRGGDVLMGGYTF.

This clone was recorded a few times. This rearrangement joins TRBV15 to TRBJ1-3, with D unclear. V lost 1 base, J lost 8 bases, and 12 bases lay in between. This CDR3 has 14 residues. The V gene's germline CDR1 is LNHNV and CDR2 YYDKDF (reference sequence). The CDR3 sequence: CATSRGESRDTIYF. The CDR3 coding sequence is TGTGCCACCAGCAGAGGTGAGAGTCGAGACACCATATATTTT. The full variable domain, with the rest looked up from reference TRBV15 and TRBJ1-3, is DAMVIQNPRYQVTQFGKPVTLSCSQTLNHNVMYWYQQKSSQAPKLLFHYYDKDFNNEADTPDNFQSRRPNTSFCFLDIRSPGLGDTAMYLCATSRGESRDTIYFGEGSWLTVV.

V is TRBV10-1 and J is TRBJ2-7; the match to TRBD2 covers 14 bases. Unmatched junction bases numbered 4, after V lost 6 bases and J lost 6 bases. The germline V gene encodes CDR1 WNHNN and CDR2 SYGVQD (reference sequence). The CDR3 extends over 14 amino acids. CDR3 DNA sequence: TGCGCCAGCAGCACGACTAGCGGGAGGGGCGAGCAGTACTTC. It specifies CASSTTSGRGEQYF.

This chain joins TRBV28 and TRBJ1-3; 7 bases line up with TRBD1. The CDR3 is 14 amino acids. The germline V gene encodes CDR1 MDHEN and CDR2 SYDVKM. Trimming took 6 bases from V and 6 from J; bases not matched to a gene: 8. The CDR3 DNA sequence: TGTGCCAGCAGGGAACAGGGGTCGAAAAACACCATATATTTT. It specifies CASREQGSKNTIYF.

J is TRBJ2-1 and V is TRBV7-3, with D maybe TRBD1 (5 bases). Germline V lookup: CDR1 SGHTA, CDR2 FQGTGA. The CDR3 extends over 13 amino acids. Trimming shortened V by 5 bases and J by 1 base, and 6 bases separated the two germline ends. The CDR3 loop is CASSAGSYNEQFF. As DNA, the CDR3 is TGTGCCAGCAGCGCAGGGTCCTACAATGAGCAGTTCTTC.

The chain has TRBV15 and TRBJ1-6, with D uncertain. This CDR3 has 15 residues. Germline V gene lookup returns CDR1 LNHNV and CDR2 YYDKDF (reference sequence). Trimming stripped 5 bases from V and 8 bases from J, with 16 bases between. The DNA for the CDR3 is TGTGCCACCAGCCTGCTCGGGTGGGGAGATTCACCCCTCCACTTT. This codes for CATSLLGWGDSPLHF.

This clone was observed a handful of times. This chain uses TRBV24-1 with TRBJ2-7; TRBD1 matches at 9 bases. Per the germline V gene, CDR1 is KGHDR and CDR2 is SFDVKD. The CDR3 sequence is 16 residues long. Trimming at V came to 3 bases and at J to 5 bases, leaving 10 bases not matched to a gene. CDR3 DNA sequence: TGTGCCACCAGTGATACTGGGACAGGGTCGTCCAACGAGCAGTACTTC. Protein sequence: CATSDTGTGSSNEQYF.